Below, 15 T cell receptor beta chains from the same sample are listed, as sequenced in a study of regulatory T cells in long-lasting Graves disease (dated by TCRdb to about 2021). The library came from multiplex PCR. TCRdb shows the sequencer as Illumina HiSeq 4000. To build TCR beta libraries, CDR3 regions were amplified by Arm-PCR using iRepertoire HTBI primers. TCRdb handled the public reads itself, with Q25 trimming in fastp and clone calling in MiXCR, and kept productive beta chains. Every entry covers one CDR3 protein and lists the most common genes and DNA from its rows. Here the sample has hundreds of thousands of distinct CDR3 sequences; 16% occur a single time. The top ten clonotypes cover roughly 25% of the sample. The sample's time point, from its label and the paper: newly diagnosed GD, antithyroid drugs for less than 3 months. For both TCR sequencing and RNA sequencing, RNA was extracted from PBMCs using TRIzol.

The sample also formed part of further work on T cells in Graves' hyperthyroidism and ophthalmopathy.

Material: peripheral blood mononuclear cells (PBMCs), obtained at new diagnosis, from a patient treated with antithyroid drugs. Receptor source: a woman aged 35-65 years with Graves disease. Donor details come from another sample of the same person, matched by shared clones.

The table lists this clonotype with many counts. This chain uses TRBV7-9 with TRBJ1-5, with a possible D match to TRBD1 (6 bases). The length of the CDR3 is 16 residues. V was trimmed by 5 bases and J by 6 bases, leaving 20 bases between them. The germline gives CDR1 SEHNR, CDR2 FQNEAQ (reference sequence). The CDR3 region is CASSPSGGGAGQPQHF. In DNA, the CDR3 is TGTGCCAGCAGCCCATCTGGAGGGGGGGCTGGTCAGCCCCAGCATTTT.

This clonotype was counted at least ten times. The gene calls are TRBV5-1 and TRBJ2-7; 12 bases map to TRBD1. The junction had 7 bases not matched to a gene; V was cut back by 4 bases and J by 5 bases. Germline V gene sequence: CDR1 SGHRS, CDR2 YFSETQ. The CDR3 has 15 amino acids. The CDR3 spells CASSPGTGGHDEQYF. The DNA for the CDR3 is TGCGCCAGCAGCCCTGGGACAGGGGGCCATGACGAGCAGTACTTC.

This clonotype was recorded a few times. The chain combines TRBV2 with TRBJ2-3, with D possibly matching TRBD1 (5 bases). The V gene lost 8 bases and the J gene lost 4 bases, with 10 bases spanning the gap. Germline-derived CDR1 and CDR2 are SNHLY and FYNNEI. The CDR3 length is 12 residues. The CDR3 loop reads CASHRFPDTQYF. DNA for the CDR3: TGTGCCAGCCACAGGTTTCCAGATACGCAGTATTTT.

This clonotype was recorded at least ten times. The J gene is TRBJ1-1, the V gene TRBV7-3; D call uncertain. Germline V gene lookup returns CDR1 SGHTA and CDR2 FQGTGA. Trimming removed 6 bases at V and 6 bases at J, with 17 bases between. The CDR3 consists of 14 residues. The CDR3 sequence is CASRPSGLVAEAFF. The CDR3 region has the DNA TGTGCCAGCAGACCCTCGGGGTTAGTTGCTGAAGCTTTCTTT. Looking up the rest from reference TRBV7-3 and TRBJ1-1 gives the full variable domain: GAGVSQTPSNKVTEKGKYVELRCDPISGHTALYWYRQSLGQGPEFLIYFQGTGAADDSGLPNDRFFAVRPEGSVSTLKIQRTERGDSAVYLCASRPSGLVAEAFFGQGTRLTVV.

This chain connects TRBV7-3 to TRBJ1-3, with D perhaps matching TRBD1 (5 bases). This CDR3 contains 16 residues. Germline CDR1 is SGHTA and CDR2 is FQGTGA. The V gene lost 5 bases and the J gene lost 4 bases, with 18 bases spanning the gap. This CDR3 is CASSPWGAVSGNTIYF. The CDR3 DNA reads as TGTGCCAGCAGCCCCTGGGGCGCGGTATCCGGAAACACCATATATTTT.

The chain couples TRBV20-1 to TRBJ1-6, with TRBD1 matching over 8 bases. Per germline, CDR1 DFQATT and CDR2 SNEGSKA (reference sequence). Trimming at V came to 6 bases and at J to 12 bases, leaving 7 bases not matched to a gene. This CDR3 has 12 amino acids. The DNA for the CDR3 is TGCAGTGCCCGGACAGGGCTCCTACCCCTCCACTTT. The encoded protein is CSARTGLLPLHF.

This sequence joins TRBV5-1 and TRBJ1-2; TRBD1 agrees at 8 bases. The CDR3 spans 13 residues. Trimming cost V 3 bases and J 8 bases; bases outside gene matches: 6. Germline CDR1 and CDR2: SGHRS and YFSETQ. In nucleotides, the CDR3 is TGCGCCAGCAGCTCGCTACAGGGGGACGGCTACACCTTC. This translates into CASSSLQGDGYTF.

This clonotype was counted many times. The chain uses TRBV11-2 and TRBJ2-2; perhaps TRBD1 as D (6 bases). Germline CDR1 reads SGHAT; CDR2 reads FQNNGV. Trimming stripped 1 base from V and 2 bases from J, with 8 bases between. This CDR3 is 15 amino acids long. CDR3 DNA sequence: TGTGCCAGCAGCTTAGTAGGGGGAAACACCGGGGAGCTGTTTTTT. This translates into CASSLVGGNTGELFF.

This clonotype was recorded many times. The junction departs from germline at one end; a sequencing error may be responsible. The chain combines TRBV2 with TRBJ1-2; TRBD1 might be the D (6 bases). The length of the CDR3 is 12 residues. In germline, CDR1 is SNHLY, CDR2 FYNNEI. The DNA of the CDR3 is TGCGCCAGCAGCAGGGGCAACTATGGCTACACCTTC. Its protein product is CASSRGNYGYTF.

This clonotype was detected ten times or more. The chain couples TRBV7-9 to TRBJ2-5; 10 positions match TRBD1. Unmatched junction bases numbered 4, after V lost 4 bases and J lost 5 bases. CDR1 SEHNR and CDR2 FQNEAQ come from the germline V gene (reference sequence). The CDR3 is made up of 14 amino acids. CDR3 loop: CASSSGQGVETQYF. For the CDR3, the DNA is TGTGCCAGCAGCTCAGGACAGGGGGTCGAGACCCAGTACTTC.

This clonotype has just a few counts. The chain links TRBV10-3 to TRBJ2-3; 7 bases are a match to TRBD1. Per the germline V gene, CDR1 is ENHRY and CDR2 is SYGVKD. Losses at the gene ends were 2 bases for V and 2 bases for J; bases not matched to a gene: 4. The CDR3 covers 15 residues. The CDR3 DNA sequence: TGTGCCATCAGTGAGGGCAGGGGGACCACAGATACGCAGTATTTT. This encodes CAISEGRGTTDTQYF.

This clonotype was seen at least ten times. CDR3 amino acids: CASSPTGDSYNEQFF. The CDR3 DNA is TGTGCCAGCAGCCCAACAGGAGACTCATACAATGAGCAGTTCTTC. The chain uses TRBV6-1 and TRBJ2-1, with D possibly matching TRBD1 (5 bases). Deletions cut 6 bases from V and 4 bases from J, with 16 bases between. The CDR3 is made up of 15 amino acids. CDR1 is MNHNS, CDR2 SASEGT, per germline.

This clonotype was detected ten times or more. The rearrangement joins TRBV7-9 to TRBJ1-4; weak D call: TRBD1 (6 bases). The germline CDR1 and CDR2 sequences are SEHNR and FQNEAQ (reference sequence). With 8 bases removed from V and 7 bases from J, the gap between germline ends came to 11 bases. CDR3 size: 12 residues. CDR3 amino acids: CASEGQSEKLFF. Written as DNA, the CDR3 is TGTGCCAGCGAAGGACAGTCTGAAAAACTGTTTTTT. The entire variable domain, with the rest obtained from reference TRBV7-9 and TRBJ1-4, is as follows: DTGVSQNPRHKITKRGQNVTFRCDPISEHNRLYWYRQTLGQGPEFLTYFQNEAQLEKSRLLSDRFSAERPKGSFSTLEIQRTEQGDSAMYLCASEGQSEKLFFGSGTQLSVL.

This sequence joins TRBV20-1 and TRBJ2-3; no firm D call. Near its end, the DNA agrees better with TRBJ2-5, so the J call may be wrong. Germline-derived CDR1 and CDR2 are DFQATT and SNEGSKA (reference sequence). The length of the CDR3 is 12 residues. CDR3 nucleotide sequence: TGCAGTGCGCGATCGGAGTTGAAGACCCAGTACTTC. Translated, it gives CSARSELKTQYF.

This clonotype turned up a few times. The rearrangement joins TRBV2 to TRBJ2-3, with D perhaps matching TRBD1 or TRBD2 (5 bases each). Trimming cost V 7 bases and J 0 bases, with 8 bases left between them. CDR1 is SNHLY, CDR2 FYNNEI, per germline. This CDR3 comprises 13 residues. The DNA for the CDR3 is TGTGCCAGCAAAGGGGACAGCACAGATACGCAGTATTTT. This translates into CASKGDSTDTQYF.